This entry features one T cell receptor (beta chain) sequence. Its antigen is not identified. These data belong to a study of cytomegalovirus exposure and HLA in healthy donors. Study-level results: Associated with HLA alleles at 0.05 false discovery rate in a later analysis were around 17,000 TCR beta sequences. When a later analysis was performed, an Asian-associated ancestry cluster reportedly had fewer N-insertions than the approximately 690-donor mean.

The PCR employed 60 Vbeta primers together with 13 Jbeta primers. Here immunoSEQ multiplex PCR was the method, and the copy in TCRdb shows in-frame clones only, minus some. This table holds 95,000 to 120,000 clones, 82% found once. Material: PBMCs. This receptor was taken from a young woman in good health and CMV-seronegative.

The CDR3 region is CASSQEGWTGAEKLFF. The CDR3, as DNA: TGCGCCAGCAGCCAAGAAGGCTGGACAGGGGCTGAAAAACTGTTTTTT. V gene TRBV4-1 combines with J gene TRBJ1-4; 9 nucleotides align to TRBD1. J gave up 7 bases and V 0 bases, and 6 bases lay outside the gene matches. Per germline, CDR1 MGHRA and CDR2 YSYEKL. This CDR3 has 16 amino acids.